These T cell receptor beta chains were read from a single sample in a study of OX40 agonist ivuxolimab in advanced cancers. Method: immunoSEQ multiplex PCR; TCRdb's copy keeps in-frame clones and lacks some. This table holds about 21,000 clones, about 83% found once. Sequenced here: CD4+ or CD8+ T cells sorted from blood, sampled in a trial of the OX40 agonist ivuxolimab. The receptors were gathered from an adult with an advanced solid tumor such as melanoma, head and neck, liver or kidney cancer. Both conserved end residues are part of each CDR3.

v_call: TRBV19
j_call: TRBJ2-3
cdr3_aa: CASRIAGGPTDTQYF

v_call: TRBV11-2
j_call: TRBJ2-5
cdr3_aa: CASSLVVDSLQETQYF

v_call: TRBV6-6
j_call: TRBJ2-5
cdr3_aa: CASSYSLLGGVETQYF

v_call: TRBV7-6
j_call: TRBJ2-5
cdr3_aa: CASSLEAEDQETQYF

v_call: TRBV30
j_call: TRBJ1-1
cdr3_aa: CAWSLGGAAEAFF

v_call: TRBV4-1
j_call: TRBJ2-3
cdr3_aa: CASTPVAAGTDTQYF

v_call: TRBV11-2
j_call: TRBJ1-1
cdr3_aa: CASSPPGHTEAFF

v_call: TRBV2
j_call: TRBJ1-5
cdr3_aa: CASSEASGQPQHF

v_call: TRBV27
j_call: TRBJ1-5
cdr3_aa: CASSLWTGEPGQPQHF

v_call: TRBV11-1
j_call: TRBJ2-7
cdr3_aa: CASSFGQGSYEQYF

v_call: TRBV6-1
j_call: TRBJ2-7
cdr3_aa: CASSSPFGADEQYF

v_call: TRBV5-1
j_call: TRBJ2-3
cdr3_aa: CASRMSTDTQYF

v_call: TRBV7-9
j_call: TRBJ2-3
cdr3_aa: CASSSPISGIPTDTQYF

v_call: TRBV12-5
j_call: TRBJ2-2
cdr3_aa: CASGLVMRDTGELFF

v_call: TRBV9
j_call: TRBJ1-2
cdr3_aa: CASSEGTGARSYTF